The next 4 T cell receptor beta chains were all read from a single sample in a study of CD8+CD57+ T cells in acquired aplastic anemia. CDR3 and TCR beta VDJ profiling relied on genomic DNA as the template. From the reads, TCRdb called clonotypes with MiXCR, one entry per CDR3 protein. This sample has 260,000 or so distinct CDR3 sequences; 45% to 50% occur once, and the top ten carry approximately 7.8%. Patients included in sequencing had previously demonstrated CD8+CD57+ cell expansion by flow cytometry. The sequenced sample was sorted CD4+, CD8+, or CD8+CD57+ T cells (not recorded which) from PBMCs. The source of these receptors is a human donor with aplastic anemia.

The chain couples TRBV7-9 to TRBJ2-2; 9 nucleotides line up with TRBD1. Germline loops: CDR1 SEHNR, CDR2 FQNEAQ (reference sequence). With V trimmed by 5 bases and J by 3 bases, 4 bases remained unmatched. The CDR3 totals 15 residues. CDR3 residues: CASSPQGADTGELFF. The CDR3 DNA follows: TGTGCCAGCAGCCCACAGGGGGCGGACACCGGGGAGCTGTTTTTT.

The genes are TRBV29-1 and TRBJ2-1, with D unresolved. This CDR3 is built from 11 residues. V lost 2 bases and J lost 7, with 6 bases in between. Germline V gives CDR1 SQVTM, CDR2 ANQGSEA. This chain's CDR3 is CSVEQANEQFF. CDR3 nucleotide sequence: TGCAGCGTTGAACAGGCTAATGAGCAGTTCTTC.

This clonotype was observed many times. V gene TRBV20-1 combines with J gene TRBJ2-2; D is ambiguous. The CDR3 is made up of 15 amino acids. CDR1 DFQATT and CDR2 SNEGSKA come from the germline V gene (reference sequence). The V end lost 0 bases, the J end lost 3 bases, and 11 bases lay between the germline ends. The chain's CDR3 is CSARDSSTDTGELFF. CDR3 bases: TGCAGTGCTAGAGATAGCTCCACGGACACCGGGGAGCTGTTTTTT.

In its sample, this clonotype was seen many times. The DNA of the CDR3 is TGCGCCAGCAGCCCCATTCAGGGGGACATCTCCTACGAGCAGTACTTC. It translates to CASSPIQGDISYEQYF. This chain uses TRBV4-1 with TRBJ2-7; 7 bases are shared with TRBD1. Germline CDR1 and CDR2: MGHRA and YSYEKL. The ends lost 4 bases at V and 0 bases at J; junction bases unmatched: 9. CDR3 length: 16 amino acids.